This T cell receptor beta chain was captured by sequencing in a study of blood T cell repertoires in COVID-19. Using immunoSEQ multiplex PCR, the repertoire was profiled, and TCRdb retains in-frame clones only, with some absent. Of around 250,000 clones listed, 88% are singletons. Germline-derived CDR1 and CDR2 are ENHRY and SYGVKD. The CDR3 consists of 12 residues. V lost 9 bases to trimming and J lost 3 bases; unmatched junction nucleotides: 3. The source material was PBMCs or T cells enriched from blood (not recorded which). The sequence derives from a woman aged 40 to 50 who had been exposed to COVID-19. The chain recombines TRBV10-3 with TRBJ1-2, with TRBD1 matching 8 bases. The DNA for the CDR3 is TGTGCCATTGGACAGGGTGACTATGGCTACACCTTC. Amino acids: CAIGQGDYGYTF.